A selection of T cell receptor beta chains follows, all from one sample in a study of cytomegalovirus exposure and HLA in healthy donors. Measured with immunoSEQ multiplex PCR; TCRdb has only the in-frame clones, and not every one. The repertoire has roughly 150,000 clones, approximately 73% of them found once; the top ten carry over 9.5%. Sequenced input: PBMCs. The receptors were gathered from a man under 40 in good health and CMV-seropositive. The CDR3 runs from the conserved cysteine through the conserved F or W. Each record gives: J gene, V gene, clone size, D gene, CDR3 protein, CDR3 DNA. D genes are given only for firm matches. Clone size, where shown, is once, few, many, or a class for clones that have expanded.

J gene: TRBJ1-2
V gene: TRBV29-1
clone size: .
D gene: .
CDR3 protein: CSVPPDGGYGYTF
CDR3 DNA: TGCAGCGTTCCCCCGGACGGGGGCTATGGCTACACCTTC

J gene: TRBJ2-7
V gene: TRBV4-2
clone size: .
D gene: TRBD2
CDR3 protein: CASSQDPLSGSLSYEQYF
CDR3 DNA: TGTGCCAGCAGCCAAGACCCACTTAGCGGGAGCTTATCCTACGAGCAGTACTTC

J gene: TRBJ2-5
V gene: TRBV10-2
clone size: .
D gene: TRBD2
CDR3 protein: CASSGSLAGGPGETQYF
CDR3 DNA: TGCGCCAGCAGTGGTTCTCTAGCGGGAGGGCCGGGAGAGACCCAGTACTTC

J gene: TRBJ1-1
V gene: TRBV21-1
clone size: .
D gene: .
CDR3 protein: CASSKPGNTEAFF
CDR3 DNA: TGTGCCAGCAGCAAACCCGGGAACACTGAAGCTTTCTTT

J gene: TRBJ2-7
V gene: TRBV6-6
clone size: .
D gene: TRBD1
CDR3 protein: CASIDDRASYEQYF
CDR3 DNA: TGTGCCAGCATCGACGACAGGGCAAGCTACGAGCAGTACTTC

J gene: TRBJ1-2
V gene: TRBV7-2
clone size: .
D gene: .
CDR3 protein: CASSFSRINYGYTF
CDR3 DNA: TGTGCCAGCAGCTTTTCGCGGATAAACTATGGCTACACCTTC

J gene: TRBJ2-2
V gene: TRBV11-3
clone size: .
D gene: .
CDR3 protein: CASSLDPRSGELFF
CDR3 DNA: TGTGCCAGCAGCTTAGATCCCCGGAGCGGGGAGCTGTTTTTT

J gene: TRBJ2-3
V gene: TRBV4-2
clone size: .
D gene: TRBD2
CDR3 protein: CASSQGFSGSTDTQYF
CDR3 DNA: TGTGCCAGCAGCCAAGGATTTAGCGGGAGCACAGATACGCAGTATTTT

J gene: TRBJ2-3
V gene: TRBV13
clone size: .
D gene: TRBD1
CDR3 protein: CASSSPQGASTDTQYF
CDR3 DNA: TGTGCCAGCAGCTCCCCACAGGGGGCAAGCACAGATACGCAGTATTTT

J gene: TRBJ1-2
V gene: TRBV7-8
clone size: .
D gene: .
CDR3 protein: CASSLVEGGYGYTF
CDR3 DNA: TGTGCCAGCAGCTTAGTGGAGGGAGGTTATGGCTACACCTTC

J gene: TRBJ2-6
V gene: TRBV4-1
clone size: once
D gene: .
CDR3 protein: CASSQGGVWGANVLTF
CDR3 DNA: TGCGCCAGCAGCCAAGGGGGGGTGTGGGGGGCCAACGTCCTGACTTTC

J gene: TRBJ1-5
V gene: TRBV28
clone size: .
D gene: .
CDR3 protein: CASTFTYSNQPQHF
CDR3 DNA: TGTGCCAGCACCTTTACCTATAGCAATCAGCCCCAGCATTTT

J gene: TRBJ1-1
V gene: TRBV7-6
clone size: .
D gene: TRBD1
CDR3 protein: CASSFSNRGEAFF
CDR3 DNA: TGTGCCAGCAGCTTTTCAAACAGGGGTGAAGCTTTCTTT

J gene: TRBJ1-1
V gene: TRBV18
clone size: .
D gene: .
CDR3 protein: CASSPPGRGFTEAFF
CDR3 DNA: TGTGCCAGCTCACCACCGGGGCGGGGCTTCACTGAAGCTTTCTTT

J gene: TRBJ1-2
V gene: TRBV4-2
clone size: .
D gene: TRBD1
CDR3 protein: CASSQDGTGGGYTF
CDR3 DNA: TGTGCCAGCAGCCAAGATGGGACAGGGGGCGGCTACACCTTC

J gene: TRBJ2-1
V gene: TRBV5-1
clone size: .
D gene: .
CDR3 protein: CASSLARDNEQFF
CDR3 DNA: TGCGCCAGCAGCTTGGCCAGGGACAATGAGCAGTTCTTC

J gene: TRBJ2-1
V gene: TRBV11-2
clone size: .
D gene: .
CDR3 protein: CASKIGGSSSYNEQFF
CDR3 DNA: TGTGCCAGCAAAATTGGGGGCTCAAGCTCCTACAATGAGCAGTTCTTC

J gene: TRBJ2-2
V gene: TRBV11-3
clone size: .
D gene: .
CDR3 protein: CASSPPPLQGRPGELFF
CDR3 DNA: TGTGCCAGCAGCCCCCCCCCGCTACAGGGACGCCCCGGGGAGCTGTTTTTT

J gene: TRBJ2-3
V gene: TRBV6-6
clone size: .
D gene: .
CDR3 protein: CASSPFASDTQYF
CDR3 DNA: TGTGCCAGCAGTCCCTTCGCGTCAGATACGCAGTATTTT

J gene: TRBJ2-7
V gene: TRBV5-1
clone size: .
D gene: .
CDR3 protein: CASSSRPPQDYEQYF
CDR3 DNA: TGCGCCAGCAGCTCTCGGCCCCCCCAGGATTACGAGCAGTACTTC

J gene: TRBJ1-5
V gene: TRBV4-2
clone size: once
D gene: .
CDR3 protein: CASSQIPKNDQPQHF
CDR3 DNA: TGTGCCAGCAGCCAAATTCCCAAAAATGATCAGCCCCAGCATTTT

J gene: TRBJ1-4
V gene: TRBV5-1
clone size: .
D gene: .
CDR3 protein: CASSIYPGATNEKLFF
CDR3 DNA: TGCGCCAGCAGCATCTACCCGGGGGCAACTAATGAAAAACTGTTTTTT

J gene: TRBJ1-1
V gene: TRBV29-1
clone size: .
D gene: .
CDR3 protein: CSVNQGTDTEAFF
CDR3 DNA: TGCAGCGTTAATCAGGGGACGGACACTGAAGCTTTCTTT

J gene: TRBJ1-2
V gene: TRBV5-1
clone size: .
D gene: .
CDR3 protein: CASSDSQGIYGYTF
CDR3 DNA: TGCGCCAGCAGCGACTCACAGGGAATCTATGGCTACACCTTC

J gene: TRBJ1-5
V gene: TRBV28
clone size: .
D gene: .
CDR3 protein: CASSLAYRDLSNQPQHF
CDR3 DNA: TGTGCCAGCAGTCTAGCGTACCGGGACCTTAGCAATCAGCCCCAGCATTTT

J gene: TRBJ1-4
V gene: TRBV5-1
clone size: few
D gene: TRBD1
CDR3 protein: CASSLAGTDEKLFF
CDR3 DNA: TGCGCCAGCAGCTTGGCCGGGACAGATGAAAAACTGTTTTTT

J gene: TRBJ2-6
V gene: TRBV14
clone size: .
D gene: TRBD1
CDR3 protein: CASSHQQGALGANVLTF
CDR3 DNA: TGTGCCAGCAGCCATCAACAGGGGGCACTTGGGGCCAACGTCCTGACTTTC

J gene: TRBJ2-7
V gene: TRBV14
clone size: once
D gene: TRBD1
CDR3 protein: CASSSTGVYEQYF
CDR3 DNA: TGTGCCAGCAGCTCAACAGGGGTATACGAGCAGTACTTC

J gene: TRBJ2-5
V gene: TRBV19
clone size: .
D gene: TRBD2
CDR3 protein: CASIAGGPGETQYF
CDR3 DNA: TGTGCCAGTATCGCGGGAGGGCCAGGCGAGACCCAGTACTTC

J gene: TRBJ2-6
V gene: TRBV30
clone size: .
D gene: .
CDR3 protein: CAQGVGNGSSGANVLTF
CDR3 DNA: TGTGCCCAGGGTGTGGGGAACGGGTCCTCTGGGGCCAACGTCCTGACTTTC

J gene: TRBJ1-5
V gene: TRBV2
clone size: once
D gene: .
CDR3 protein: CASSQSGGAPYQPQHF
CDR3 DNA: TGTGCCAGCAGCCAATCGGGGGGGGCGCCGTATCAGCCCCAGCATTTT

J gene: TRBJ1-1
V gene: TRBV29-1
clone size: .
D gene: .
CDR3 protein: CSAKEDSVNTEAFF
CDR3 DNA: TGCAGCGCCAAGGAGGACAGCGTGAACACTGAAGCTTTCTTT

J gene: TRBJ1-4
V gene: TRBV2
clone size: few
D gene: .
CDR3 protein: CASSGGDHSATNEKLFF
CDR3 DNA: TGTGCCAGCAGTGGGGGCGACCATTCTGCAACTAATGAAAAACTGTTTTTT

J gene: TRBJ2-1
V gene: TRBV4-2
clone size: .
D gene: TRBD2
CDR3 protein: CASSHGTSGGEIYNEQFF
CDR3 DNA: TGTGCCAGCAGCCACGGGACTAGCGGAGGGGAGATCTACAATGAGCAGTTCTTC

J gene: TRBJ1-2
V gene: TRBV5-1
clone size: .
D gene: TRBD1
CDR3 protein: CASSPEDRVDGYTF
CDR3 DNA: TGCGCCAGCAGCCCTGAGGACAGGGTCGATGGCTACACCTTC

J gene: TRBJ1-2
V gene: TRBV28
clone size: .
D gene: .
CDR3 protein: CASSRQVDYGYTF
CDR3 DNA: TGTGCCAGCAGCAGACAAGTGGACTATGGCTACACCTTC

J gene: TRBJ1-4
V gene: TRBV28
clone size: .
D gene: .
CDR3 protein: CASRPGTDEKLFF
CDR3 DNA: TGTGCCAGCAGACCAGGGACTGATGAAAAACTGTTTTTT

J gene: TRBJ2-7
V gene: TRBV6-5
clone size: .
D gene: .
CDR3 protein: CASSYERSSYEQYF
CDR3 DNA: TGTGCCAGCAGTTACGAGCGGAGCTCCTACGAGCAGTACTTC

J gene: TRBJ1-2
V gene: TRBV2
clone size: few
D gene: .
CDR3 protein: CASTTTRELGGYTF
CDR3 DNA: TGTGCCAGCACTACGACACGGGAACTGGGTGGCTACACCTTC

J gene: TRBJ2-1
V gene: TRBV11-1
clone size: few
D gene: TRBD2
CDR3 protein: CASSLEVSGIGHEQFF
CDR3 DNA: TGTGCCAGCAGCTTAGAAGTCAGCGGGATAGGACATGAGCAGTTCTTC

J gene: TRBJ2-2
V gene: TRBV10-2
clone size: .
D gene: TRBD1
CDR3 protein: CASRGTANTGELFF
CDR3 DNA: TGCGCCAGCAGGGGGACAGCGAACACCGGGGAGCTGTTTTTT

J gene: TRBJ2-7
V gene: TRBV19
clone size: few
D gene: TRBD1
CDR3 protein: CASSKQGNWDEQYF
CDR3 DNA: TGTGCCAGTAGCAAACAGGGGAACTGGGACGAGCAGTACTTC

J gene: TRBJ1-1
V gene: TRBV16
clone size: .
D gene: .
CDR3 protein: CASSQFRIEGSAFF
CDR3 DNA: TGTGCCAGCAGCCAATTTAGGATAGAGGGCTCGGCTTTCTTT

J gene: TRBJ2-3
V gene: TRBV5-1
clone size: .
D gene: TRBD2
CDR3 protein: CASQPTSGGVDTQYF
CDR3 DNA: TGCGCCAGCCAGCCCACTAGCGGAGGGGTAGATACGCAGTATTTT

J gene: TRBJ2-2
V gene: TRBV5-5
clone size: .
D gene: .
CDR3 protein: CASSFETPLTGELFF
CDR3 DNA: TGTGCCAGCAGCTTCGAAACACCGCTCACCGGGGAGCTGTTTTTT

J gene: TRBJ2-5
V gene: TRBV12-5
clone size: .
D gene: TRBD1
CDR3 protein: CASGVDRDQYF
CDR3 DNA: TGTGCTAGTGGCGTAGACAGGGACCAGTACTTC